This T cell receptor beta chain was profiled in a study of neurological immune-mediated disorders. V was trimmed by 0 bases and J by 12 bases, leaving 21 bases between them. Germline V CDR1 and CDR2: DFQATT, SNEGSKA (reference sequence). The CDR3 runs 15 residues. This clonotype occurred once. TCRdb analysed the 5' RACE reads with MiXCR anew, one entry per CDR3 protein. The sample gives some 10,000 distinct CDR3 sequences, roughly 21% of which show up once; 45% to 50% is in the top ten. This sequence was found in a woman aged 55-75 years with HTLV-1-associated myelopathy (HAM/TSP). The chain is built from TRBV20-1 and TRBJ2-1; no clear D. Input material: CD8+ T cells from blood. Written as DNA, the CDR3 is TGCAGTGCTAGAGATAGGGTCAGCAGCACAGATACGCAGTTCTTC. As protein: CSARDRVSSTDTQFF.